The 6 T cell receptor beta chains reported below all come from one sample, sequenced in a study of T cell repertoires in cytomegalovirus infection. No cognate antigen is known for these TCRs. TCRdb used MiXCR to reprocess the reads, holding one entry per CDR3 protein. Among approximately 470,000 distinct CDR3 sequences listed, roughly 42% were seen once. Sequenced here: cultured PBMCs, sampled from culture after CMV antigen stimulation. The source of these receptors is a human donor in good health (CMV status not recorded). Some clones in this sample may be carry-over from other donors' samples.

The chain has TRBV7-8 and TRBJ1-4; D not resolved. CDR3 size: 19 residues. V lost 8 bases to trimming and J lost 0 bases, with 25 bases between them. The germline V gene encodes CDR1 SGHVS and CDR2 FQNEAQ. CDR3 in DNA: TGTGCCAGCCGGCTCTCACGGGTCAGGACGATAACAACTAATGAAAAACTGTTTTTT. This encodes CASRLSRVRTITTNEKLFF.

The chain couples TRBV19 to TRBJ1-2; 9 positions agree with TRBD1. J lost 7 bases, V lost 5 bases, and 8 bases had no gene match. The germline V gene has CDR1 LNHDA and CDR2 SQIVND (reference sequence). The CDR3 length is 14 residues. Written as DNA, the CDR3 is TGTGCCAGTAGTCCCCGGGACAGGGATGGTGGCTACACCTTC. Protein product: CASSPRDRDGGYTF.

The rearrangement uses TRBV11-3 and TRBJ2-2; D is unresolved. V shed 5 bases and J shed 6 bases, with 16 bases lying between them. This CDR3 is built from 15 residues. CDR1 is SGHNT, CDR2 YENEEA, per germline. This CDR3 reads CASSHLTGLPGELFF. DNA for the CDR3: TGTGCCAGCAGCCACCTCACCGGGCTTCCCGGGGAGCTGTTTTTT.

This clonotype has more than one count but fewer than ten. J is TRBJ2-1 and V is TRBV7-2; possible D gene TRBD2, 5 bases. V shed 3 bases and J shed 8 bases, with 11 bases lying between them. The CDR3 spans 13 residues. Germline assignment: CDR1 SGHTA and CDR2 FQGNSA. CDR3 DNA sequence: TGTGCCAGCAGCTTCGGGTTGAGGGATGAGCAGTTCTTC. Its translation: CASSFGLRDEQFF.

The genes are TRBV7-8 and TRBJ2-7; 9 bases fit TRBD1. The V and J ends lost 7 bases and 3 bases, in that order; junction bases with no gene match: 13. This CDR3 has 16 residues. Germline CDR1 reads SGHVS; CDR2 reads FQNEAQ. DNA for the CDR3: TGTGCCAGCACCAAAACGAGGGGACAGGGCCACTACGAGCAGTACTTC. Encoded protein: CASTKTRGQGHYEQYF.

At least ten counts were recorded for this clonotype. CDR3 protein: CASSRPTNTGELFF. The CDR3 bases are TGTGCCAGCTCGCGGCCCACGAACACCGGGGAGCTGTTTTTT. The V and J genes are TRBV7-6 and TRBJ2-2; D is uncertain. The CDR3 loop spans 14 amino acids. Germline CDR1 and CDR2: SGHVS and FNYEAQ. The ends were cut back, 8 bases at V and 0 bases at J, with 10 bases in the middle.